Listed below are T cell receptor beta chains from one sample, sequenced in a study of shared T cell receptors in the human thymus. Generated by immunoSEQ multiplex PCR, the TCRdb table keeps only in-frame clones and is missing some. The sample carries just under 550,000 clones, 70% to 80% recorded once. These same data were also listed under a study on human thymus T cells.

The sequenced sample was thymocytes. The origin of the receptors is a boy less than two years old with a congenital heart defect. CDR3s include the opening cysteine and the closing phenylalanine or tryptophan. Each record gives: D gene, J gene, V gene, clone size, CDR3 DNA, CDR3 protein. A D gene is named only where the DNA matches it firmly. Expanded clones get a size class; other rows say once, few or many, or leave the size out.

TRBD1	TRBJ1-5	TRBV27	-	TGTGCCAGCAGCCCGAGGACAGGGGGCGCAGATTATCAGCCCCAGCATTTT	CASSPRTGGADYQPQHF
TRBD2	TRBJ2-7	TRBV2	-	TGTGCCAGCAGTGCCCGTGCGCGGGAGGTTCTTTACGAGCAGTACTTC	CASSARAREVLYEQYF
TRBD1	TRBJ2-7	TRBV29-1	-	TGCAGCGCCAAACGACAGGGGTACGAGCAGTACTTC	CSAKRQGYEQYF
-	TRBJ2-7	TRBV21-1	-	TGTGCCAGCAGCCTACGCCAGGAAGGTACCTACGAGCAGTACTTC	CASSLRQEGTYEQYF
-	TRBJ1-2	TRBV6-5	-	TGTGCCAGCAGCCAGGGCCCCTATGGCTACACCTTC	CASSQGPYGYTF
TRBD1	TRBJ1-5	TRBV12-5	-	TGTGCTAGTGGTTCGCCAGCCGGGACAGGGGGCGATCAGCCCCAGCATTTT	CASGSPAGTGGDQPQHF
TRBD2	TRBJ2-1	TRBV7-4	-	TGTGCCAGCAGCCCGGCCCTCGGCGGGAGGGCCGTGTGTGATGAGCAGTTCTTC	CASSPALGGRAVCDEQFF
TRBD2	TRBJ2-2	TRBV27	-	TGTGCCAGCAGTTTAAGCGCTAGCGGGGACACCGGGGAGCTGTTTTTT	CASSLSASGDTGELFF
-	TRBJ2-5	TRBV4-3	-	TGCGCCAGCAGCCAAGTCCGGGGCCAAGAGACCCAGTACTTC	CASSQVRGQETQYF
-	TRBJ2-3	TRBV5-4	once	TGTGCCAGCAGCTTAGGCGGGAACACAGATACGCAGTATTTT	CASSLGGNTDTQYF
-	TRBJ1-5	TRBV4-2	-	TGTGCCAGCAGCCAAGATGGGGGTGCGGGGGTCCATAGCAATCAGCCCCAGCATTTT	CASSQDGGAGVHSNQPQHF
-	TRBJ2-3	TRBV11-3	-	TGTGCCAGCAGCTTACAGCGCCCCCAACGCCAAGATACGCAGTATTTT	CASSLQRPQRQDTQYF
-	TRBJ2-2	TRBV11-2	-	TGTGCCAGCAGCCCACCCGGTCCAGGGTACACCGGGGAGCTGTTTTTT	CASSPPGPGYTGELFF
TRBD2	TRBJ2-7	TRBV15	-	TGTGCCACCAGCAGAGATAAACTAGCGGTCTCCTACGAGCAGTACTTC	CATSRDKLAVSYEQYF
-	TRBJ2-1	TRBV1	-	TGCACCAGCAGCCAAGATCCAGCGATCTACAATGAGCAGTTCTTC	CTSSQDPAIYNEQFF
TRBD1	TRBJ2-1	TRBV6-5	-	TGTGCCAGCCATACAGGGGGCAATGACTACAATGAGCAGTTCTTC	CASHTGGNDYNEQFF
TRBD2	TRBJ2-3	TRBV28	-	TGTGCCAGCAGTTCCGGGACTATAAGCACAGATACGCAGTATTTT	CASSSGTISTDTQYF
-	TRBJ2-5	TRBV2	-	TGTGCCAGCAGTGAGCTGGGGGGGCGCCGAGAGACCCAGTACTTC	CASSELGGRRETQYF
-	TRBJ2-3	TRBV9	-	TGTGCCAGCAGCGAACATTTTCGGGAGTACCGGGATACGCAGTATTTT	CASSEHFREYRDTQYF
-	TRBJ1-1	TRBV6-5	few	TGTGCCAGCAGTTACGAACGGAGCGGCACTGAAGCTTTCTTT	CASSYERSGTEAFF
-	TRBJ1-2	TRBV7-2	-	TGTGCCAGCAGCTTAGCCCACAGACACTATGGCTACACCTTC	CASSLAHRHYGYTF
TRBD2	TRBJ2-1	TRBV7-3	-	TGTGCCAGCAGCGCCGGGACTACCAATGAGCAGTTCTTC	CASSAGTTNEQFF
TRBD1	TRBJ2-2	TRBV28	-	TGTGCCAGCAGTTCCCTTGGGAGGACAGGGGGCGTAGCCGGGGAGCTGTTTTTT	CASSSLGRTGGVAGELFF
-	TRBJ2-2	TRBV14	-	TGTGCCAGCAGCCTTGAAAGGGGGAACACCGGGGAGCTGTTTTTT	CASSLERGNTGELFF
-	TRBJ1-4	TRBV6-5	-	TGTGCCAGCAGTGGTCGACAGCTCCCTAATGAAAAACTGTTTTTT	CASSGRQLPNEKLFF
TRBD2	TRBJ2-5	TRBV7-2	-	TGTGCCAGCAGCCACCGTCAAAAGCGGGAGGCCCGGGAGACCCAGTACTTC	CASSHRQKREARETQYF
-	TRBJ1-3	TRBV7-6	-	TGTGCCAGCAGACTAGACGTCTACTCTGGAAACACCATATATTTT	CASRLDVYSGNTIYF
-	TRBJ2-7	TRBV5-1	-	TGCGCCAGCACACCGTCGAGCTCCTACGAGCAGTACTTC	CASTPSSSYEQYF
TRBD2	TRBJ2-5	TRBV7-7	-	TGTGCCAGCATCTATGCGATGGGGGGACTAGAGTTAGAGACCCAGTACTTC	CASIYAMGGLELETQYF
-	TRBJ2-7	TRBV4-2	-	TGTGCCAGCAGCCACGCAGGGGATGGAACCTACGAGCAGTACTTC	CASSHAGDGTYEQYF
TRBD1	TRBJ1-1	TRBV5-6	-	TGTGCCAGCAGCTCCCACCCGCCCCCCGGACAGGGGGGGGCTGAAGCTTTCTTT	CASSSHPPPGQGGAEAFF
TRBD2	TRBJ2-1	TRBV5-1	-	TGCGCCAGCAGCTTGGAGCCTAGCGGGGGCCCCTACAATGAGCAGTTCTTC	CASSLEPSGGPYNEQFF